Sequencing of this T cell receptor (beta chain) was carried out in a study of cytomegalovirus exposure and HLA in healthy donors (TCRdb year 2017). Study-wide context: The 650 to 800 repertoires of the first cohort and the 120 validation repertoires were produced on the same platform, according to a later analysis. To predict cytomegalovirus infection status, the study brought together high-throughput TCR immunosequencing, statistical association of individual TCRs with disease status, and machine learning. The aim of the study was to test whether cataloging public T cell receptors could identify signatures of past pathogen exposure. A separate validation cohort of over a hundred different subjects was used in addition to the approximately 640-subject first cohort.

The library came from the immunoSEQ multiplex PCR assay. As for the authors' bioinformatics: A statistical classification framework was built for diagnosing cytomegalovirus status from the catalog of TCR beta chain sequences. TCRdb limited this immuneACCESS table to in-frame rearrangements with V and J called. A share of clones is missing; checked studies link under half to unresolved V genes, and the rest is unexplained. D and trimming come from the DNA, and the V and J calls and clone size come from that table. This sample holds over 120,000 clones; roughly 90% were observed only once. The top ten clones comprise 4.5% of the sample. Donors formed part of the validation cohort, which comprised over a hundred subjects and was distinct from the first cohort of under 750 subjects. The full study reports these points: In both the original and validation cohorts, the classifier was reported to diagnose cytomegalovirus status with high specificity and sensitivity. All 120 or so repertoires were used to score co-occurrence in the validation cohort in a later analysis, because that analysis had no HLA typing for the cohort. Subsequent analysis determined that TCRs grouped into clusters in the first cohort also showed a tendency toward co-occurrence across the 130 or so validation repertoires, and 94% of cluster scores exceeded 0. Most TCR sequences were observed very rarely across donors, whereas some public TCRs were present in many individuals. The study listed 164 TCR beta chains as associated with cytomegalovirus. The authors suggested that the approach could potentially be extended to other disease states and immunological phenotypes. In vitro tests confirmed that three of the cytomegalovirus-associated TCR beta chains recognize cytomegalovirus antigens.

From the cysteine through the phenylalanine, the CDR3 covers 13 amino acids. Only the CDR3 region is kept as DNA, spanning 39 bases read in frame from base 1. CDR1 is given as MGHRA and CDR2 as YSYEKL, both from the germline V gene. The junction shows trimming of 6 bases on V and 9 bases on J, plus 15 bases between the germline ends. Note on this clone: Its antigen target is currently unknown. Base qualities are missing; no much larger clone stands one base away.

The receptor chain draws on TRBV4-1 and TRBJ1-5; the D segment cannot be called with confidence. The TCR sequence derives from a young man in good health and CMV-seropositive. The sequencing sample was made of PBMCs. In nucleotide form, the sequence is TGCGCCAGCAGTCCGACTTCGGGAGGGCCCCAGCATTTT. Translated, it reads CASSPTSGGPQHF.